In this sample, the clone carrying this TCR beta chain turned up a few times. The antigen remains undetermined. The data are from a study of cytomegalovirus exposure and HLA in healthy donors. The CDR3 is made up of 15 amino acids. CDR1 is MDHEN, CDR2 SYDVKM, per germline. With 6 bases removed from V and 0 bases from J, the gap between germline ends came to 15 bases. Primers: 60 Vbeta forward and 13 Jbeta reverse. The protocol was immunoSEQ multiplex PCR, while the TCRdb copy is restricted to in-frame clones and leaves out a portion. This table has some 76,000 clones, around 65% appearing once. General study points: Accounts indicate the classifier identified cytomegalovirus status with strong specificity and sensitivity. Follow-up analysis found HLA locus-dependent TCR association rates, highest for DRB1 and lowest for HLA-C. Later findings reportedly placed an Asian-associated ancestry cluster below the approximately 670-donor mean for N-insertions.

In nominal health when sampled, donors likely had unrecorded immune exposures nonetheless. The V call is TRBV28, the J call TRBJ2-7; TRBD2 might be the D (6 bases). Sequencing was carried out using PBMCs. This clonotype originated in a man in his sixties in good health and CMV-seropositive. CDR3 in amino acids: CASRLPGGPSYEQYF. CDR3 DNA: TGTGCCAGCAGACTCCCCGGAGGGCCCTCCTACGAGCAGTACTTC.